The rows below give T cell receptor beta chains drawn from one sample of a study of radiation and T cells in renal cell carcinoma. The repertoire was sequenced with immunoSEQ multiplex PCR; TCRdb's copy has only in-frame clones and lacks some. The top ten clones hold approximately 30% of a sample with some 20,000 clones, roughly three fifths of them seen once. This material consisted of tumor tissue, taken from a patient whose treatment was nephrectomy without radiotherapy. Source of these receptors: a man aged 45 to 65 with renal cell carcinoma. The conserved cysteine and the conserved F or W are not part of the CDR3 here. Fields, in order: J gene, V gene, CDR3 protein.

>TRBJ2-6|TRBV10-3
AISESLGTGAGANVLT
>TRBJ2-3|TRBV4-3
ASSQDRGSADTQY
>TRBJ2-7|TRBV5-1
ASSAGQGYEQY
>TRBJ2-2|TRBV6-6
ASSYRTANTGELF
>TRBJ2-5|TRBV4-1
ASSHGGGPETQY
>TRBJ2-1|TRBV18
ASSPATGLNEQF
>TRBJ2-5|TRBV5-4
ASSPGATQETQY
>TRBJ2-7|TRBV27
ASSLWDRTYEQY
>TRBJ1-4|TRBV4-3
ASSHLSRGNEKLF
>TRBJ1-1|TRBV9
ASSVSGGAAGEAF
>TRBJ2-1|TRBV7-2
ASSLEVRDNEQF
>TRBJ1-2|TRBV7-9
ASTPGVGYT
>TRBJ2-5|TRBV19
ASSIRGLAGGVQETQY
>TRBJ2-7|TRBV29-1
SVRDGTYEQY
>TRBJ2-3|TRBV9
ASSVSTDTQY
>TRBJ1-1|TRBV7-2
ASSPPQWQETEAF
>TRBJ2-1|TRBV6-4
ASSAQPGSSYNEQF
>TRBJ1-1|TRBV4-3
ASSQEWENTEAF
>TRBJ1-3|TRBV5-4
ASSLDRSPGNTIY
>TRBJ1-5|TRBV18
ASSPSQNSNQPQH
>TRBJ2-7|TRBV9
ASSVSGGPYEQY
>TRBJ2-1|TRBV29-1
SVRGNEQF
>TRBJ1-5|TRBV4-2
ASSQPEQPQH
>TRBJ2-3|TRBV19
ASSLSGQLHTGDTQY
>TRBJ2-1|TRBV5-1
ASSPFRSGSSYNEQF
>TRBJ1-1|TRBV19
ASSRDRGNTEAF
>TRBJ1-1|TRBV29-1
SVEARDSTEAF
>TRBJ1-1|TRBV6-1
ASSEQGRGAF
>TRBJ2-7|TRBV10-2
ASSGGGEQY
>TRBJ1-5|TRBV13
ASRRWGRNQPQH
>TRBJ2-3|TRBV5-4
ASRSAGGPTDTQY
>TRBJ1-5|TRBV7-2
ASSLERGSNQPQH
>TRBJ2-5|TRBV4-3
ASSLQGLAGGETQY
>TRBJ1-4|TRBV7-2
ASSLANGKLF
>TRBJ1-1|TRBV9
ASSAEDTEAF
>TRBJ2-5|TRBV5-1
ASRKDQETQY
>TRBJ2-1|TRBV14
ASSHRDLSYNEQF
>TRBJ1-1|TRBV9
ASSPTGGTEAF
>TRBJ1-1|TRBV11-2
ASSYHGTEAF
>TRBJ1-2|TRBV9
ASNLGGDYGYT
>TRBJ2-5|TRBV7-8
ASSLAGREETQY